The entry that follows covers one T cell receptor beta chain sequence. As processed by the authors: Counts of nucleated cells, estimated from reference gene primer amplification, were obtained. The method was immunoSEQ multiplex PCR; TCRdb's version includes in-frame clones alone and lacks a portion of them. V and J calls and clone size follow that table, whereas D and trimming were derived from the DNA. The table records tens of thousands of clones, nearly 90% of them present only once. This sample was included in a study of blood T cell repertoires in COVID-19. Study overall: Samples representing acute and convalescent COVID-19 were sourced from the United States, Italy and Spain. T cells, B-cell-depleted T cells, or PBMCs supplied cDNA or gDNA.

This TCR came from a human donor in a cohort sampled during active COVID-19. Material for sequencing was peripheral blood.

The CDR3 nucleotides read TGTGCCAGCAGCGCTCAGGGCCCGAACACTGAAGCTTTCTTT. Translating it yields CASSAQGPNTEAFF. V gene TRBV9 combines with J gene TRBJ1-1, with D maybe TRBD1 (5 bases). V was trimmed by 3 bases and J by 1 base, leaving 10 bases between them. Germline CDR1 and CDR2: SGDLS and YYNGEE. This CDR3 comprises 14 residues. Complete variable domain (other parts from reference TRBV9 and TRBJ1-1): DSGVTQTPKHLITATGQRVTLRCSPRSGDLSVYWYQQSLDQGLQFLIQYYNGEERAKGNILERFSAQQFPDLHSELNLSSLELGDSALYFCASSAQGPNTEAFFGQGTRLTVV.